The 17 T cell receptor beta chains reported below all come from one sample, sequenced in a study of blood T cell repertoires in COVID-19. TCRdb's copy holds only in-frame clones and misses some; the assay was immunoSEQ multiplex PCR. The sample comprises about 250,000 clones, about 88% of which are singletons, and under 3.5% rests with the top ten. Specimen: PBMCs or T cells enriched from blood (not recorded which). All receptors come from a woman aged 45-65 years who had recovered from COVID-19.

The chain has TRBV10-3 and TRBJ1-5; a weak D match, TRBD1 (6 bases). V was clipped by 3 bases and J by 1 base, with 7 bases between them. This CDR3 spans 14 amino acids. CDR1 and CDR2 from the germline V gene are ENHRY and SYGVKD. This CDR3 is CAISDGQSNQPQHF. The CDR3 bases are TGTGCCATCAGTGACGGACAGAGCAATCAGCCCCAGCATTTT.

This chain's CDR3 is CASSFRGHEQYF. The CDR3 coding sequence is TGTGCCAGCAGTTTCAGGGGCCACGAGCAGTACTTC. The chain carries TRBV27 and TRBJ2-7; possible D gene TRBD1, 6 bases. This CDR3 region has 12 residues. The germline V gene encodes CDR1 MNHEY and CDR2 SMNVEV (reference sequence). V dropped 3 bases and J dropped 5 bases, with 8 bases sitting between them.

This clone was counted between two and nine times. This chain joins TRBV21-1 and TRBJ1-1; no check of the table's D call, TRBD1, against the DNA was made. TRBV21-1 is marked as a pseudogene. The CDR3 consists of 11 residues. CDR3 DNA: TGTGCCAGCAGCAAACACCCTTTCAGATTCTTT. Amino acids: CASSKHPFRFF.

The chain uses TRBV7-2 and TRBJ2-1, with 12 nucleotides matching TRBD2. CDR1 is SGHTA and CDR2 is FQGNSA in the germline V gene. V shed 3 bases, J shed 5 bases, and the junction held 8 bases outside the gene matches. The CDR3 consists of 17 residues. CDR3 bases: TGTGCCAGCAGCTTTGCCCCTAGCGGGAGGGGTAACAATGAGCAGTTCTTC. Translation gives CASSFAPSGRGNNEQFF.

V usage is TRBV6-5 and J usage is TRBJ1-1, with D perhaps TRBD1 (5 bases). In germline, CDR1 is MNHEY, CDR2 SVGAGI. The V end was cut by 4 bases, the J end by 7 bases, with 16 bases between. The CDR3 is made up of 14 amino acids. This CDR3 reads CASSSGKTRSEAFF. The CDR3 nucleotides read TGTGCCAGCAGTTCAGGGAAAACAAGGAGTGAAGCTTTCTTT.

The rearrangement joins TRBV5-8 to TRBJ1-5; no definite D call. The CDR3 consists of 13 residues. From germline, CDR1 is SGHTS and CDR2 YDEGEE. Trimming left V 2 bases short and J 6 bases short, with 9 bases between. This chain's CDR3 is CASSFDGVQPQHF. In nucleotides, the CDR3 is TGTGCCAGCAGCTTTGACGGGGTTCAGCCCCAGCATTTT.

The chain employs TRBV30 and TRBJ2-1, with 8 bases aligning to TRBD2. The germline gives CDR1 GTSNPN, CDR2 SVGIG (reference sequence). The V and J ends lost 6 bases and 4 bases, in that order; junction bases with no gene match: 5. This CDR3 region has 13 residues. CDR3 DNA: TGTGCCTGCGCTAGCGGGTATTACAATGAGCAGTTCTTC. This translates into CACASGYYNEQFF.

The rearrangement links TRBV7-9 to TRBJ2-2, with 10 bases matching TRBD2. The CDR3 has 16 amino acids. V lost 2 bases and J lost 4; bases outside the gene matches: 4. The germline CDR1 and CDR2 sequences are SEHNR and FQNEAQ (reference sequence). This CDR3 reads CASSLRTSGATGELFF. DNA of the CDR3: TGTGCCAGCAGCTTACGGACTAGCGGAGCCACCGGGGAGCTGTTTTTT.

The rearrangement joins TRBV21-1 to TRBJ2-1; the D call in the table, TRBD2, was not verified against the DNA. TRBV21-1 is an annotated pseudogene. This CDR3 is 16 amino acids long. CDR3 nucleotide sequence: TGTGCCAGCAGCACCCGGACTAGCGGGATCGGGAATGAGCAGTTCTTC. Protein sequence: CASSTRTSGIGNEQFF.

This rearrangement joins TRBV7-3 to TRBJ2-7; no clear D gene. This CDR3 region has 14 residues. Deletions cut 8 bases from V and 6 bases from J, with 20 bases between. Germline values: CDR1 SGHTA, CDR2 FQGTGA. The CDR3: CASALNSRSLEQYF. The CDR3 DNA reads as TGTGCCAGCGCTCTCAATAGTCGGTCGCTCGAGCAGTACTTC.

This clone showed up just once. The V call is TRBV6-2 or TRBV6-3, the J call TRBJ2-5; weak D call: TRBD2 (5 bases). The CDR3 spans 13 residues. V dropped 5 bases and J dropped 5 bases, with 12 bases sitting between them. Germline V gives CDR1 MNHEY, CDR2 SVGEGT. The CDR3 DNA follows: TGTGCCAGCAGTAAGCGGTCGGGGGAGACCCAGTACTTC. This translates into CASSKRSGETQYF.

Here the CDR3 DNA reads TGTGCCAGCAGCCAAGTGTTAGCGGGAGTTAAGACAGATACGCAGTATTTT. Translating it yields CASSQVLAGVKTDTQYF. The rearrangement links TRBV14 to TRBJ2-3; 9 bases line up with TRBD2. In germline, CDR1 is SGHDN, CDR2 FVKESK. The CDR3 covers 17 residues. V shed 1 base, J shed 3 bases, and the junction held 8 bases outside the gene matches. Filled out from reference TRBV14 and TRBJ2-3, the complete variable domain reads EAGVTQFPSHSVIEKGQTVTLRCDPISGHDNLYWYRRVMGKEIKFLLHFVKESKQDESGMPNNRFLAERTGGTYSTLKVQPAELEDSGVYFCASSQVLAGVKTDTQYFGPGTRLTVL.

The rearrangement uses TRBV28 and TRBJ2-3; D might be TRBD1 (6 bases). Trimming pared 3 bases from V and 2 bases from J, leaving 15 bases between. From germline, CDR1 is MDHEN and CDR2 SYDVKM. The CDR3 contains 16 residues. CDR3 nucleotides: TGTGCCAGCAGTTTCCCACGGACAGCAAACACAGATACGCAGTATTTT. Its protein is CASSFPRTANTDTQYF.

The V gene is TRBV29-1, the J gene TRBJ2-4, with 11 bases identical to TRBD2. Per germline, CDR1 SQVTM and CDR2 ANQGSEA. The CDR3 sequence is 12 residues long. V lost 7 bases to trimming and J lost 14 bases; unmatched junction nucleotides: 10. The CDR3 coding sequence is TGCAGCGGCAATATAGCGGGAGGGCCTAAGTACTTC. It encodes CSGNIAGGPKYF.

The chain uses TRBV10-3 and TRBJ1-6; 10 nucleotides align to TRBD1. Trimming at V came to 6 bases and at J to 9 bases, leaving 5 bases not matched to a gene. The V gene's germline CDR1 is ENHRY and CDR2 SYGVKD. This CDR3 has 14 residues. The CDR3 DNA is TGTGCCATCAGAACAGGACAGGGGGGTTCACCCCTCCACTTT. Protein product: CAIRTGQGGSPLHF.

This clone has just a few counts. The CDR3 here is CATSDRTGISNQPQHF. The CDR3, as DNA: TGTGCCACCAGTGACCGAACAGGTATTAGCAATCAGCCCCAGCATTTT. The J gene is TRBJ1-5, the V gene TRBV24-1; D may be TRBD1 (5 bases). The CDR3 runs to 16 residues. CDR1 and CDR2 (germline): KGHDR, SFDVKD. Trimming left V 4 bases short and J 0 bases short, with 12 bases between.

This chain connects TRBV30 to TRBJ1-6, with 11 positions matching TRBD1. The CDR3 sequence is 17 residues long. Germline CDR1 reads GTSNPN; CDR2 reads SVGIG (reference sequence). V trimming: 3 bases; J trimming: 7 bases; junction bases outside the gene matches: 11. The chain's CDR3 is CAWRKSGQGAWNSPLHF. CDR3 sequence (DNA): TGTGCCTGGAGGAAATCCGGACAGGGGGCATGGAATTCACCCCTCCACTTT.